The rows below give T cell receptor beta chains drawn from one sample of a study of beta chain features in type 1 diabetes. Libraries were prepared by immunoSEQ multiplex PCR; TCRdb keeps only in-frame clonotypes and omits some of them. The sample lists around 300,000 clones, 12% to 15% occurring once. Specimen: central memory CD4+ T cells from blood. The receptors were gathered from a man aged 25-45 years in good health. The CDR3 runs from the conserved cysteine through the conserved F or W. Fields, in order: clone size, D gene, J gene, V gene, CDR3 protein, CDR3 DNA. D genes are given only for firm matches. Some rows mark clone size as missing; the rest say once, few, many or name a class of expanded clone.

abundance: few
d_gene: -
j_gene: TRBJ1-1
v_gene: TRBV20-1
CDR3aa: CSAIGNTEAFF
CDR3nt: TGCAGTGCTATAGGGAACACTGAAGCTTTCTTT

abundance: -
d_gene: TRBD1
j_gene: TRBJ1-2
v_gene: TRBV19
CDR3aa: CASSIAATGVGYTF
CDR3nt: TGTGCCAGTAGTATAGCGGCGACAGGGGTTGGCTACACCTTC

abundance: many
d_gene: -
j_gene: TRBJ2-3
v_gene: TRBV23-1
CDR3aa: CASSPDCGGTDTQYF
CDR3nt: TGCGCCAGCAGCCCCGATTGCGGGGGCACAGATACGCAGTATTTT

abundance: few
d_gene: TRBD2
j_gene: TRBJ2-2
v_gene: TRBV7-2
CDR3aa: CASSLGASGRYTGELFF
CDR3nt: TGTGCCAGCAGCTTAGGGGCTAGCGGGAGGTACACCGGGGAGCTGTTTTTT

abundance: few
d_gene: -
j_gene: TRBJ1-2
v_gene: TRBV5-1
CDR3aa: CASSGETGTRGGYTF
CDR3nt: TGCGCCAGCAGCGGGGAGACAGGAACCCGCGGTGGCTACACCTTC

abundance: few
d_gene: -
j_gene: TRBJ2-3
v_gene: TRBV11-2
CDR3aa: CASSPGYTDTQYF
CDR3nt: TGTGCCAGCAGCCCGGGATACACAGATACGCAGTATTTT

abundance: few
d_gene: TRBD1
j_gene: TRBJ2-7
v_gene: TRBV10-3
CDR3aa: CASSGGQGAYEQYF
CDR3nt: TGTGCCAGCAGTGGGGGACAGGGGGCCTACGAGCAGTACTTC

abundance: -
d_gene: -
j_gene: TRBJ2-2
v_gene: TRBV5-4
CDR3aa: CASSLRVVGELFF
CDR3nt: TGTGCCAGCAGCCTCAGGGTCGTCGGGGAGCTGTTTTTT

abundance: -
d_gene: -
j_gene: TRBJ2-1
v_gene: TRBV7-9
CDR3aa: CASSSPGATNEQFF
CDR3nt: TGTGCCAGCAGCAGCCCCGGGGCTACCAATGAGCAGTTCTTC

abundance: -
d_gene: -
j_gene: TRBJ2-1
v_gene: TRBV6-4
CDR3aa: CASSLLGGSSYNEQFF
CDR3nt: TGTGCCAGCAGCCTCTTGGGGGGAAGCTCCTACAATGAGCAGTTCTTC

abundance: few
d_gene: -
j_gene: TRBJ1-1
v_gene: TRBV12-5
CDR3aa: CASARRGGDTEAFF
CDR3nt: TGTGCTAGTGCCCGTAGGGGAGGGGACACTGAAGCTTTCTTT

abundance: -
d_gene: -
j_gene: TRBJ1-2
v_gene: TRBV11-2
CDR3aa: CASSPTLGQGSGYTF
CDR3nt: TGTGCCAGCAGCCCAACGCTGGGCCAGGGAAGTGGCTACACCTTC

abundance: -
d_gene: -
j_gene: TRBJ2-3
v_gene: TRBV4-3
CDR3aa: CASSQDQGSRADTQYF
CDR3nt: TGCGCCAGCAGCCAAGATCAAGGGTCGAGGGCAGATACGCAGTATTTT

abundance: -
d_gene: -
j_gene: TRBJ1-5
v_gene: TRBV30
CDR3aa: CAWSVLQGANQPQHF
CDR3nt: TGTGCCTGGAGTGTACTTCAGGGAGCAAATCAGCCCCAGCATTTT

abundance: few
d_gene: -
j_gene: TRBJ2-5
v_gene: TRBV9
CDR3aa: CASSGRTGKSQETQYF
CDR3nt: TGTGCCAGCAGCGGGCGTACAGGGAAATCCCAAGAGACCCAGTACTTC

abundance: few
d_gene: TRBD2
j_gene: TRBJ2-3
v_gene: TRBV29-1
CDR3aa: CTAGGGGTDTQYF
CDR3nt: TGCACCGCGGGAGGTGGGGGCACAGATACGCAGTATTTT

abundance: -
d_gene: -
j_gene: TRBJ2-6
v_gene: TRBV27
CDR3aa: CASSLFGGSGANVLTF
CDR3nt: TGTGCCAGCAGTTTATTTGGCGGCTCTGGGGCCAACGTCCTGACTTTC

abundance: -
d_gene: -
j_gene: TRBJ2-2
v_gene: TRBV7-2
CDR3aa: CASSGAKEMNTGELFF
CDR3nt: TGTGCCAGCAGCGGTGCAAAAGAGATGAACACCGGGGAGCTGTTTTTT

abundance: few
d_gene: -
j_gene: TRBJ1-1
v_gene: TRBV5-1
CDR3aa: CASSPRAWENTEAFF
CDR3nt: TGCGCCAGCAGCCCGCGGGCATGGGAGAACACTGAAGCTTTCTTT

abundance: -
d_gene: -
j_gene: TRBJ1-3
v_gene: TRBV19
CDR3aa: CASSIPDRPSSGNTIYF
CDR3nt: TGTGCCAGTAGTATCCCAGACAGGCCGTCCTCTGGAAACACCATATATTTT

abundance: -
d_gene: -
j_gene: TRBJ2-5
v_gene: TRBV7-6
CDR3aa: CASTPSAPGPYF
CDR3nt: TGTGCCAGCACCCCCTCCGCCCCGGGACCGTACTTC

abundance: -
d_gene: TRBD1
j_gene: TRBJ1-5
v_gene: TRBV19
CDR3aa: CASSIRDSYQPQHF
CDR3nt: TGTGCCAGTAGTATACGGGACAGCTATCAGCCCCAGCATTTT

abundance: -
d_gene: -
j_gene: TRBJ1-1
v_gene: TRBV20-1
CDR3aa: CSAQGAAEAFF
CDR3nt: TGCAGTGCCCAGGGAGCGGCTGAAGCTTTCTTT

abundance: few
d_gene: -
j_gene: TRBJ2-2
v_gene: TRBV10-3
CDR3aa: CAISGSETGELFF
CDR3nt: TGTGCCATCAGCGGGAGTGAAACCGGGGAGCTGTTTTTT

abundance: few
d_gene: TRBD1
j_gene: TRBJ2-2
v_gene: TRBV4-3
CDR3aa: CASSQFELTGSGELFF
CDR3nt: TGCGCCAGCAGCCAATTCGAATTGACAGGGTCCGGGGAGCTGTTTTTT

abundance: few
d_gene: TRBD1
j_gene: TRBJ2-1
v_gene: TRBV15
CDR3aa: CATSRGFGTGVLDEQFF
CDR3nt: TGTGCCACCAGCAGGGGGTTCGGGACAGGGGTATTGGATGAGCAGTTCTTC

abundance: few
d_gene: -
j_gene: TRBJ1-2
v_gene: TRBV27
CDR3aa: CASSPNSAYGYTF
CDR3nt: TGTGCCAGCAGCCCGAACAGTGCCTATGGCTACACCTTC

abundance: few
d_gene: TRBD1
j_gene: TRBJ2-1
v_gene: TRBV11-3
CDR3aa: CASSFGQGEYNEQFF
CDR3nt: TGTGCCAGCAGCTTCGGACAGGGCGAATACAATGAGCAGTTCTTC

abundance: -
d_gene: TRBD2
j_gene: TRBJ2-3
v_gene: TRBV7-9
CDR3aa: CASSLASGREDTQYF
CDR3nt: TGTGCCAGCAGCCTCGCTAGCGGGAGAGAAGATACGCAGTATTTT

abundance: few
d_gene: -
j_gene: TRBJ1-5
v_gene: TRBV7-2
CDR3aa: CASSPKGSHTGGNQPQHF
CDR3nt: TGTGCCAGCAGTCCAAAAGGGTCGCACACGGGAGGCAATCAGCCCCAGCATTTT

abundance: -
d_gene: -
j_gene: TRBJ2-3
v_gene: TRBV6-4
CDR3aa: CASSDTFTDTQYF
CDR3nt: TGTGCCAGCAGTGACACCTTCACAGATACGCAGTATTTT

abundance: -
d_gene: -
j_gene: TRBJ2-1
v_gene: TRBV11-3
CDR3aa: CASSFHEQFF
CDR3nt: TGTGCCAGCAGCTTTCATGAGCAGTTCTTC

abundance: few
d_gene: TRBD1
j_gene: TRBJ2-2
v_gene: TRBV5-4
CDR3aa: CASSPRDRGPGELFF
CDR3nt: TGTGCCAGCAGCCCCCGGGACAGGGGCCCCGGGGAGCTGTTTTTT

abundance: -
d_gene: -
j_gene: TRBJ1-2
v_gene: TRBV5-6
CDR3aa: CASSPLFGGYTF
CDR3nt: TGTGCCAGCAGCCCCCTCTTTGGTGGCTACACCTTC

abundance: many
d_gene: -
j_gene: TRBJ2-1
v_gene: TRBV14
CDR3aa: CASSQDVVGVEIF
CDR3nt: TGTGCCAGCAGCCAAGACGTGGTGGGTGTAGAGATCTTC

abundance: -
d_gene: -
j_gene: TRBJ2-7
v_gene: TRBV5-1
CDR3aa: CASSLEQGSEQYF
CDR3nt: TGCGCCAGCAGCTTGGAACAGGGTTCCGAGCAGTACTTC

abundance: few
d_gene: -
j_gene: TRBJ1-2
v_gene: TRBV30
CDR3aa: CAWTGDLDYGYTF
CDR3nt: TGTGCCTGGACCGGGGATCTGGACTATGGCTACACCTTC

abundance: -
d_gene: -
j_gene: TRBJ2-3
v_gene: TRBV10-2
CDR3aa: CASTPGVQDTQYF
CDR3nt: TGCGCCAGCACGCCAGGGGTTCAAGATACGCAGTATTTT

abundance: -
d_gene: TRBD2
j_gene: TRBJ2-5
v_gene: TRBV7-9
CDR3aa: CASSGPLAGPQETQYF
CDR3nt: TGTGCCAGCAGCGGGCCCCTAGCGGGCCCCCAAGAGACCCAGTACTTC

abundance: -
d_gene: -
j_gene: TRBJ2-7
v_gene: TRBV11-2
CDR3aa: CASSFVAYEQYF
CDR3nt: TGTGCCAGCAGCTTCGTAGCCTACGAGCAGTACTTC

abundance: -
d_gene: -
j_gene: TRBJ1-4
v_gene: TRBV10-3
CDR3aa: CATGLTNEKLFF
CDR3nt: TGTGCCACCGGTCTAACTAATGAAAAACTGTTTTTT

abundance: -
d_gene: -
j_gene: TRBJ1-4
v_gene: TRBV7-2
CDR3aa: CASSLGGNNEKLFF
CDR3nt: TGTGCCAGCAGCTTAGGGGGAAATAATGAAAAACTGTTTTTT